This section outlines one TCR beta chain sequence together with its context. No antigen is known for it. This PCR relied on a set of 60 Vbeta primers and 13 Jbeta primers. The table came from immunoSEQ multiplex PCR; TCRdb's copy has only in-frame clones and leaves some out. The data contain more than 110,000 clones, roughly 80% of them singletons. These data come from a study of cytomegalovirus exposure and HLA in healthy donors. Findings of the study overall: According to the study, 150 to 200 TCR beta chains were cytomegalovirus-associated.

The germline gives CDR1 LNHNV, CDR2 YYDKDF (reference sequence). This CDR3 comprises 14 residues. V gave up 0 bases and J gave up 7 bases, with 13 bases separating them. The clonotype was recovered from a woman between 50 and 59 years old in good health and CMV-seropositive. The sample comprised PBMCs. V is TRBV15 and J is TRBJ2-7; possible D gene TRBD1, 5 bases. The CDR3 here is CATSRETVLGEQYF. In DNA, the CDR3 is TGTGCCACCAGCAGAGAGACAGTCCTGGGAGAGCAGTACTTC.